The entry below gives a single T cell receptor (beta chain) sequence along with its context. Its antigen is undetermined. Germline V gene data show CDR1 as SGHAT and CDR2 as FQNNGV. The ends were cut back, 5 bases at V and 5 bases at J, with 16 bases in the middle. CDR3 size: 15 residues. The data were taken from a study of shared clonotypes between healthy human individuals. Whole-study findings and limits: Incompleteness in sorted-subset sequencing, despite large depth, was shown by rarefaction.

Sorted-subset replicate PCRs used 200 ng of genomic DNA. This amount corresponded to about 30,000 T cell genomes. Here immunoSEQ multiplex PCR was the method, and the copy in TCRdb shows in-frame clones only, minus some. The sample lists around 2.1 million clones, around 93% occurring once. Naive CD8 cells lacked CD45RO and underwent positive selection for CCR7, leaving out terminally differentiated effector memory CD45RA+ cells. Each of the donors was a healthy adult who was HIV-negative and had not had a recent acute infection or vaccination. The chain combines TRBV11-2 with TRBJ2-1; D possibly uses TRBD1 or TRBD2 (5 bases each). The sequenced sample consisted of naive CD8+ T cells from PBMCs. This TCR was sampled from a man in his late teens or twenties in good health. Some clones in this sample may be carry-over from other donors' samples. CDR3 in amino acids: CASSTRDHKDNEQFF. For the CDR3, the DNA is TGTGCCAGCAGCACCAGGGACCACAAGGACAATGAGCAGTTCTTC.